The 17 T cell receptor beta chains below all came from one sample that was sequenced in a study of CD8 T cells in Susac syndrome. Reverse transcription used about 0.45 to 1 ug RNA and random hexamers. TCRdb ran MiXCR on the immunoSEQ multiplex PCR reads and lists one entry per CDR3 protein. Among hundreds of thousands of distinct CDR3 sequences, about 89% were seen once, and the ten largest hold around 0.18%. The sample consisted of CD8+ T cells from PBMCs. The receptor source for this set is a human donor with multiple sclerosis.

This chain links TRBV19 with TRBJ2-3; 11 bases align to TRBD2. The ends lost 2 bases at V and 2 bases at J; junction bases unmatched: 6. Germline V CDR1 and CDR2: LNHDA, SQIVND (reference sequence). The CDR3 totals 17 residues. CDR3 protein: CASSILLAGASTDTQYF. In DNA, the CDR3 is TGTGCCAGTAGTATACTACTAGCGGGGGCTTCCACAGATACGCAGTATTTT.

The chain recombines TRBV6-4 with TRBJ2-1, with D perhaps TRBD1 or TRBD2 (6 bases each). The CDR3 is made up of 15 amino acids. From germline, CDR1 is MRHNA and CDR2 SNTAGT. Trimming removed 4 bases at V and 8 bases at J, with 18 bases between. CDR3 sequence reads: CASSVGSGASDEQFF. CDR3 nucleotide sequence: TGTGCCAGCAGTGTGGGGTCGGGGGCCTCGGATGAGCAGTTCTTC.

This clonotype came up a few times. The rearrangement links TRBV6-1 to TRBJ2-1; the match to TRBD1 covers 11 bases. With V trimmed by 6 bases and J by 7 bases, 8 bases remained unmatched. The germline V gene has CDR1 MNHNS and CDR2 SASEGT. This CDR3 comprises 15 residues. The CDR3 DNA follows: TGTGCCAGCAGGGTGGGGACAGGGGGGGAGAATGAGCAGTTCTTC. Translated: CASRVGTGGENEQFF.

The CDR3 nucleotides are TGTGCCAGCAGTTTTTTGTCGGGGACAGATACGCAGTATTTT. Amino acids: CASSFLSGTDTQYF. This chain connects TRBV28 to TRBJ2-3; the D gene is possibly TRBD2 (5 bases). The ends were cut back, 3 bases at V and 3 bases at J, with 10 bases in the middle. Germline V lookup: CDR1 MDHEN, CDR2 SYDVKM. The CDR3 has 14 residues.

The V gene is TRBV4-3, the J gene TRBJ2-7; D possibly corresponds to TRBD1 (8 bases). This CDR3 is 15 amino acids long. Per the germline V gene, CDR1 is LGHNA and CDR2 is YSLEER. V dropped 2 bases and J dropped 5 bases, with 16 bases sitting between them. Here the CDR3 reads CASSQYRGGTHEQYF. The CDR3, as DNA: TGCGCCAGCAGCCAATACAGGGGGGGGACTCACGAGCAGTACTTC.

The chain has TRBV7-6 and TRBJ2-3; D is undetermined. This CDR3 contains 12 residues. The V end lost 5 bases, the J end lost 5 bases, and 8 bases lay between the germline ends. Germline CDR1 reads SGHVS; CDR2 reads FNYEAQ. The CDR3, as DNA: TGTGCCAGCAGCCAGATCCGAGATACGCAGTATTTT. It translates to CASSQIRDTQYF.

This rearrangement joins TRBV9 to TRBJ2-7; D possibly matches TRBD1 or TRBD2 (5 bases each). V was clipped by 1 base and J by 1 base, with 12 bases between them. This CDR3 comprises 15 residues. Germline CDR1 reads SGDLS; CDR2 reads YYNGEE. DNA for the CDR3: TGTGCCAGCAGCGTATCGCTGGGGGTGTCCTACGAGCAGTACTTC. Its protein is CASSVSLGVSYEQYF. Supplemented by reference TRBV9 and TRBJ2-7, the full variable domain reads DSGVTQTPKHLITATGQRVTLRCSPRSGDLSVYWYQQSLDQGLQFLIQYYNGEERAKGNILERFSAQQFPDLHSELNLSSLELGDSALYFCASSVSLGVSYEQYFGPGTRLTVT.

This clonotype was seen a single time. The rearrangement uses TRBV7-3 and TRBJ2-3, with 9 bases lining up with TRBD2. Trimming removed 5 bases from V and 2 bases from J; junction bases left unmatched: 14. Per the germline V gene, CDR1 is SGHTA and CDR2 is FQGTGA. The CDR3 covers 18 residues. The CDR3 protein is CASSVNPRASGATDTQYF. CDR3 sequence (DNA): TGTGCCAGCAGCGTAAACCCGAGGGCTAGCGGGGCCACAGATACGCAGTATTTT.

This clonotype was picked up one time. The CDR3: CASSLARGTGDNYGYTF. Written as DNA, the CDR3 is TGTGCCAGCAGCTTAGCCCGGGGGACAGGCGATAACTATGGCTACACCTTC. The rearrangement joins TRBV11-2 to TRBJ1-2; TRBD1 agrees at 8 bases. The V and J ends lost 1 base and 1 base, in that order; junction bases with no gene match: 8. Germline lookup yields CDR1 SGHAT and CDR2 FQNNGV. This CDR3 has 17 residues.

J is TRBJ2-7 and V is TRBV19, with 7 bases fitting TRBD1. CDR3 length equals 16 residues. The germline CDR1 and CDR2 sequences are LNHDA and SQIVND (reference sequence). V lost 3 bases to trimming and J lost 6 bases; unmatched junction nucleotides: 14. The CDR3 reads CASSIQRTGSISEQYF. CDR3 DNA: TGTGCCAGTAGTATCCAAAGGACAGGATCCATATCCGAGCAGTACTTC.

This chain joins TRBV7-9 and TRBJ1-2; weak D call: TRBD1 (6 bases). Trimming removed 4 bases from V and 4 bases from J, with 13 bases in between. CDR3 length equals 14 residues. Germline V CDR1 and CDR2: SEHNR, FQNEAQ (reference sequence). DNA for the CDR3: TGTGCCAGCAGCTACATGCCAGGGGCCTATGGCTACACCTTC. Translation: CASSYMPGAYGYTF.

The V call is TRBV2, the J call TRBJ2-1, with a possible D match to TRBD2 (6 bases). This CDR3 has 13 amino acids. The V end was cut by 8 bases, the J end by 3 bases, with 11 bases between. Germline CDR1 is SNHLY and CDR2 is FYNNEI. The CDR3 bases are TGTGCCAGCTCCGGGAGTCTCTACAATGAGCAGTTCTTC. It codes for CASSGSLYNEQFF.

This clonotype was seen only once. J is TRBJ1-3 and V is TRBV20-1, with TRBD1 as a possible D gene (5 bases). The CDR3 extends over 15 amino acids. Germline V CDR1 and CDR2: DFQATT, SNEGSKA (reference sequence). V lost 3 bases to trimming and J lost 0 bases, with 12 bases between them. CDR3 coding DNA: TGCAGTGCTAGGCAGGGCCTATACTCTGGAAACACCATATATTTT. It codes for CSARQGLYSGNTIYF.

This clonotype was counted a few times. The V and J genes are TRBV6-1 and TRBJ2-4; 7 bases are shared with TRBD1. The V gene end was trimmed by 5 bases and the J gene end by 6 bases; junction bases not matched to a gene: 7. The CDR3 sequence is 14 residues long. CDR1 and CDR2 (germline): MNHNS, SASEGT. CDR3: CASSFDRVLNIQYF. CDR3 bases: TGTGCCAGCAGTTTCGACAGGGTTTTAAACATTCAGTACTTC.

J is TRBJ2-5 and V is TRBV7-9, with D unclear. Germline V gene lookup returns CDR1 SEHNR and CDR2 FQNEAQ (reference sequence). The CDR3 length is 12 residues. The germline V and J ends were trimmed by 2 bases and 5 bases, with 6 bases remaining between them. In DNA, the CDR3 is TGTGCCAGCAGCTTAACGGCGGAGACCCAGTACTTC. Protein sequence: CASSLTAETQYF.

The chain uses TRBV5-4 and TRBJ2-1, with TRBD2 matching 8 bases. CDR1 is SGHNT, CDR2 YYREEE, per germline (reference sequence). The CDR3 has 14 amino acids. V shed 3 bases, J shed 9 bases, and the junction held 8 bases outside the gene matches. The chain's CDR3 is CASSYRGGIGEQFF. In DNA, the CDR3 is TGTGCCAGCAGCTACCGGGGGGGGATCGGTGAGCAGTTCTTC.

As concerns this clonotype: The junction departs from the called germline gene at one end, perhaps through a read error. The chain couples TRBV29-1 to TRBJ2-1, with D uncertain. The CDR3 contains 10 residues. The germline V gene encodes CDR1 SQVTM and CDR2 ANQGSEA. CDR3 sequence reads: CSALPDGLIF. The CDR3, as DNA: TGCAGCGCCCTACCCGACGGTCTTATTTTC.